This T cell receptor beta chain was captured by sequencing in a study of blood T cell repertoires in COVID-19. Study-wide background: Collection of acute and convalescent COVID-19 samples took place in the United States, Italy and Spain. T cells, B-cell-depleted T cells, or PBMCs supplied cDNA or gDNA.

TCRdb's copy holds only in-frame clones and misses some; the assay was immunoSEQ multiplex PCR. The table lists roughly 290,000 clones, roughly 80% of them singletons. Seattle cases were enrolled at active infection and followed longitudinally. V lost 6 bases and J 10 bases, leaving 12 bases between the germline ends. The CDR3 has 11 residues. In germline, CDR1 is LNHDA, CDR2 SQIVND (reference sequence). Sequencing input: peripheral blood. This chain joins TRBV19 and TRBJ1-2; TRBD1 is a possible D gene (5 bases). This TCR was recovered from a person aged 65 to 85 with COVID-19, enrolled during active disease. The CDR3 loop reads CASSDDRFYTF. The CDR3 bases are TGTGCCAGTAGCGATGACAGATTCTACACCTTC.